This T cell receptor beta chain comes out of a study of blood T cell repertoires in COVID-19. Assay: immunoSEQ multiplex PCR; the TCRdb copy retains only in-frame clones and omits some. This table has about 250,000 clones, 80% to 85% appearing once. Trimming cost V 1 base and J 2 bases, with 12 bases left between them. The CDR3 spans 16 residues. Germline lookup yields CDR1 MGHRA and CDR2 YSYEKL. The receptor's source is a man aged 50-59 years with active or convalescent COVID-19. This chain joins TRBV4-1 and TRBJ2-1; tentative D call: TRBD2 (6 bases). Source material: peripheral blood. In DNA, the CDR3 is TGCGCCAGCAGCCAAGGTGACGGGGGAACCTACAATGAGCAGTTCTTC. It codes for CASSQGDGGTYNEQFF.